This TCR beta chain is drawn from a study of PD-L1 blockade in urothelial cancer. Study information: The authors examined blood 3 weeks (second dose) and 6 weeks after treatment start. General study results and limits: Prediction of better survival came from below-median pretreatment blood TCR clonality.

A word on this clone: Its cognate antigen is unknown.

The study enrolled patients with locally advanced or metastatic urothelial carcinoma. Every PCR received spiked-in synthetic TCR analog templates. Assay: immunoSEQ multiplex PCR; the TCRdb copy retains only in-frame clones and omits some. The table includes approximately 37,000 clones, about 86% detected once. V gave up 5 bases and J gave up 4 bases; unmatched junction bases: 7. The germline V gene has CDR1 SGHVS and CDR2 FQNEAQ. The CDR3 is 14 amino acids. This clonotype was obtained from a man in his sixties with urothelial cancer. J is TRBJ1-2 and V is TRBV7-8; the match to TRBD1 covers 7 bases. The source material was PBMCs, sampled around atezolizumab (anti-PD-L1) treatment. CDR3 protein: CASSRAGGSYGYTF. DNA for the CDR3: TGTGCCAGCAGCCGCGCAGGGGGATCCTATGGCTACACCTTC.